Listed here is a single T cell receptor (beta chain). Its antigen is not identified. This sample was taken from a study of response to subunit inactivated influenza vaccine. Study-level findings and limits: Authors suggested each seasonal flu vaccination may recruit only limited numbers of new T cells.

The CDR3 is 17 residues long. The V and J ends lost 5 bases and 2 bases respectively, with 18 bases between them. In germline, CDR1 is KGHDR, CDR2 SFDVKD. In TCRdb, the RT-PCR reads were re-called with MiXCR into one record per CDR3 protein. The sample lists about 650,000 distinct CDR3 sequences; less than 15% were seen once. The chain uses TRBV24-1 and TRBJ2-1; maybe TRBD1 (5 bases). The sample was PBMCs from blood, taken about 14 days before vaccination. This receptor was identified in a man in his forties or fifties who received an inactivated influenza vaccine. The CDR3 DNA reads as TGTGCCACCAGTGGCCTTGACAGAGGTAGCACCTACAATGAGCAGTTCTTC. Translating it yields CATSGLDRGSTYNEQFF.